This is a list of T cell receptor beta chains from one sample in a study of shared T cell receptors in the human thymus. The table came from immunoSEQ multiplex PCR; TCRdb's copy has only in-frame clones and leaves some out. The repertoire holds 450,000 to 650,000 clones, with approximately 80% as singletons. These sequences were also reported in another study, on human thymus T cells.

The sample consisted of thymocytes. Every receptor here comes from a boy in the first two years of life with a congenital heart defect. Both conserved end residues are part of each CDR3. The order of the fields is V gene, clone size, J gene, D gene, CDR3 DNA, CDR3 protein. A D gene is named only where the DNA matches it firmly. The size entry is marked missing in some rows and otherwise reads once, few, many or a size class.

v_call: TRBV5-1; clone_size: -; j_call: TRBJ2-1; d_call: -; cdr3_nt: TGCGCCAGCAGGCGGGACTCGGAATACAATGAGCAGTTCTTC; cdr3_aa: CASRRDSEYNEQFF
v_call: TRBV5-4; clone_size: -; j_call: TRBJ2-7; d_call: -; cdr3_nt: TGTGCCAGCAGCCGGACTGACACCTACGAGCAGTACTTC; cdr3_aa: CASSRTDTYEQYF
v_call: TRBV27; clone_size: -; j_call: TRBJ1-5; d_call: TRBD1; cdr3_nt: TGTGCCAGCAGCACAGGGGGCCGCCAGCCCCAGCATTTT; cdr3_aa: CASSTGGRQPQHF
v_call: TRBV21-1; clone_size: -; j_call: TRBJ1-5; d_call: -; cdr3_nt: TGTGCCAGCAGCCTGGACAGGTTAAATCAGCCCCAGCATTTT; cdr3_aa: CASSLDRLNQPQHF
v_call: TRBV19; clone_size: -; j_call: TRBJ1-4; d_call: TRBD1; cdr3_nt: TGTGCCAGTAGGAGAGTTCCGGGACAGGGAGGGGGCACTAATGAAAAACTGTTTTTT; cdr3_aa: CASRRVPGQGGGTNEKLFF
v_call: TRBV19; clone_size: few; j_call: TRBJ2-3; d_call: TRBD2; cdr3_nt: TGTGCCAGTAGGGGCAAAATAGCGGGAGGCCCTAGCACAGATACGCAGTATTTT; cdr3_aa: CASRGKIAGGPSTDTQYF
v_call: TRBV11-3; clone_size: -; j_call: TRBJ2-2; d_call: -; cdr3_nt: TGTGCCAGCAGCCCCCGAGGGAGCACCGGGGAGCTGTTTTTT; cdr3_aa: CASSPRGSTGELFF
v_call: TRBV19; clone_size: few; j_call: TRBJ2-3; d_call: TRBD1; cdr3_nt: TGTGCCAGTAGTAGGGGGGACAGGGTGCCCACAGATACGCAGTATTTT; cdr3_aa: CASSRGDRVPTDTQYF
v_call: TRBV19; clone_size: -; j_call: TRBJ2-3; d_call: -; cdr3_nt: TGTGCCAGCTCCACCGGGTTACGCACAGATACGCAGTATTTT; cdr3_aa: CASSTGLRTDTQYF
v_call: TRBV29-1; clone_size: -; j_call: TRBJ2-5; d_call: TRBD2; cdr3_nt: TGCAGCGCCAACGCTGGGGGGACACCAGGACTAGCGGGGGCTGGGGAGACCCAGTACTTC; cdr3_aa: CSANAGGTPGLAGAGETQYF
v_call: TRBV5-4; clone_size: -; j_call: TRBJ2-3; d_call: TRBD2; cdr3_nt: TGTGCCAGCAGCTTAGGCCTAGCGGGAGTAACAGATACGCAGTATTTT; cdr3_aa: CASSLGLAGVTDTQYF
v_call: TRBV4-1; clone_size: -; j_call: TRBJ2-7; d_call: -; cdr3_nt: TGCGCCAGCAGCCAAGTGAAGGGCCGGGACTCCTACGAGCAGTACTTC; cdr3_aa: CASSQVKGRDSYEQYF
v_call: TRBV9; clone_size: -; j_call: TRBJ2-1; d_call: TRBD2; cdr3_nt: TGTGCCAGCAGCGTAGCTGCGGGGGGGTGGAGGAATGAGCAGTTCTTC; cdr3_aa: CASSVAAGGWRNEQFF
v_call: TRBV4-1; clone_size: -; j_call: TRBJ2-3; d_call: TRBD2; cdr3_nt: TGCGCCAGCAGCCAATCCCCCCCGCCGACCGGGGCGGGAGTAACAGATACGCAGTATTTT; cdr3_aa: CASSQSPPPTGAGVTDTQYF
v_call: TRBV27; clone_size: once; j_call: TRBJ2-1; d_call: -; cdr3_nt: TGTGCCAGCACCATCGGGTCGCGGCCCTCCTACAATGAGCAGTTCTTC; cdr3_aa: CASTIGSRPSYNEQFF
v_call: TRBV9; clone_size: few; j_call: TRBJ1-1; d_call: -; cdr3_nt: TGTGCCAGCAGCGCAAGTAGTGTGGCCGGGGGAGTGGACACTGAAGCTTTCTTT; cdr3_aa: CASSASSVAGGVDTEAFF
v_call: TRBV4-1; clone_size: few; j_call: TRBJ2-7; d_call: TRBD2; cdr3_nt: TGCGCCAGCAGCCCCCCCGGATCAACGGGAGGGCTTAACGAGCAGTACTTC; cdr3_aa: CASSPPGSTGGLNEQYF
v_call: TRBV6-6; clone_size: -; j_call: TRBJ2-5; d_call: -; cdr3_nt: TGTGCCAGCACCCAGGGGACGTTGCGAGAGACCCAGTACTTC; cdr3_aa: CASTQGTLRETQYF
v_call: TRBV9; clone_size: once; j_call: TRBJ1-3; d_call: -; cdr3_nt: TGTGCCAGCAGCGCCACGGGAACTCGAGTCTCTGGAAACACCATATATTTT; cdr3_aa: CASSATGTRVSGNTIYF
v_call: TRBV4-3; clone_size: few; j_call: TRBJ1-2; d_call: -; cdr3_nt: TGCGCCAGCAGCCACCCCGCGACAGATGGCTACACCTTC; cdr3_aa: CASSHPATDGYTF
v_call: TRBV5-8; clone_size: -; j_call: TRBJ1-4; d_call: -; cdr3_nt: TGTGCCAGCAGCACCCAAGACATTTCAGATTTT; cdr3_aa: CASSTQDISDF
v_call: TRBV15; clone_size: -; j_call: TRBJ2-3; d_call: -; cdr3_nt: TGTGCCACCAGCTCCCTCGTGGGGAGTGGTGGCGATACGCAGTATTTT; cdr3_aa: CATSSLVGSGGDTQYF
v_call: TRBV6-1; clone_size: -; j_call: TRBJ1-5; d_call: TRBD1; cdr3_nt: TGTGCCAGCAGTGCCGGGACAGGGGTCTTAAATCAGCCCCAGCATTTT; cdr3_aa: CASSAGTGVLNQPQHF
v_call: TRBV9; clone_size: -; j_call: TRBJ2-5; d_call: TRBD1; cdr3_nt: TGTGCCAGCAGCTCCGCGGCAGGGGGTTTCGAGGTGGCGGGGACCCAGTACTTC; cdr3_aa: CASSSAAGGFEVAGTQYF
v_call: TRBV30; clone_size: -; j_call: TRBJ2-7; d_call: TRBD2; cdr3_nt: TGTGCCTGGAGTTGTTCCAAGCGGGAGTTTATTGGGTACGAGCAGTACTTC; cdr3_aa: CAWSCSKREFIGYEQYF
v_call: TRBV4-3; clone_size: few; j_call: TRBJ2-7; d_call: TRBD2; cdr3_nt: TGCGCCAGCAGCCAGACACCCCGGGAGGGGATGGGCGAGCAGTACTTC; cdr3_aa: CASSQTPREGMGEQYF
v_call: TRBV28; clone_size: once; j_call: TRBJ2-2; d_call: TRBD2; cdr3_nt: TGTGCCAGCAGGTTACTAGCGGGAGGGCCTGTTGCCACCGGGGAGCTGTTTTTT; cdr3_aa: CASRLLAGGPVATGELFF
v_call: TRBV25-1; clone_size: -; j_call: TRBJ1-3; d_call: -; cdr3_nt: TGTGCCAGCAGTAGGACAGACGGAAACACCATATATTTT; cdr3_aa: CASSRTDGNTIYF
v_call: TRBV4-2; clone_size: -; j_call: TRBJ1-1; d_call: -; cdr3_nt: TGTGCCAGCAGACCCTCGGAGCAGATCGCTTTCTTT; cdr3_aa: CASRPSEQIAFF
v_call: TRBV7-2; clone_size: -; j_call: TRBJ1-1; d_call: TRBD1; cdr3_nt: TGTGCCAGCAGCTTTACAGGGGGACGGTCTGAAGCTTTCTTT; cdr3_aa: CASSFTGGRSEAFF
v_call: TRBV11-2; clone_size: -; j_call: TRBJ1-1; d_call: -; cdr3_nt: TGTGCCAGCAGCTTACTCCGGGACAAGGCCACTGAAGCTTTCTTT; cdr3_aa: CASSLLRDKATEAFF
v_call: TRBV7-9; clone_size: -; j_call: TRBJ2-5; d_call: TRBD2; cdr3_nt: TGTGCCAGCAGGAAACTCGGGACTAGCAGACAAGAGACCCAGTACTTC; cdr3_aa: CASRKLGTSRQETQYF
v_call: TRBV28; clone_size: -; j_call: TRBJ2-3; d_call: -; cdr3_nt: TGTGCCAGCAGTTCTGGTAGGGGGAGCACAGATACGCAGTATTTT; cdr3_aa: CASSSGRGSTDTQYF
v_call: TRBV7-2; clone_size: -; j_call: TRBJ2-7; d_call: -; cdr3_nt: TGTGCCAGCAGCTTAGCTACTACCCCCCCATACGAGCAGTACTTC; cdr3_aa: CASSLATTPPYEQYF
v_call: TRBV4-1; clone_size: -; j_call: TRBJ2-5; d_call: TRBD2; cdr3_nt: TGCGCCAGCAGCCAAGGGGGGGGAAGGTCCTTAGAGACCCAGTACTTC; cdr3_aa: CASSQGGGRSLETQYF
v_call: TRBV20-1; clone_size: -; j_call: TRBJ1-2; d_call: TRBD1; cdr3_nt: TGCAGTGCATCCGGGACAGCCAACACCTTC; cdr3_aa: CSASGTANTF
v_call: TRBV7-3; clone_size: -; j_call: TRBJ2-3; d_call: -; cdr3_nt: TGTGCCAGCAGCCTTGAGTGGAGGGGAGATACGCAGTATTTT; cdr3_aa: CASSLEWRGDTQYF